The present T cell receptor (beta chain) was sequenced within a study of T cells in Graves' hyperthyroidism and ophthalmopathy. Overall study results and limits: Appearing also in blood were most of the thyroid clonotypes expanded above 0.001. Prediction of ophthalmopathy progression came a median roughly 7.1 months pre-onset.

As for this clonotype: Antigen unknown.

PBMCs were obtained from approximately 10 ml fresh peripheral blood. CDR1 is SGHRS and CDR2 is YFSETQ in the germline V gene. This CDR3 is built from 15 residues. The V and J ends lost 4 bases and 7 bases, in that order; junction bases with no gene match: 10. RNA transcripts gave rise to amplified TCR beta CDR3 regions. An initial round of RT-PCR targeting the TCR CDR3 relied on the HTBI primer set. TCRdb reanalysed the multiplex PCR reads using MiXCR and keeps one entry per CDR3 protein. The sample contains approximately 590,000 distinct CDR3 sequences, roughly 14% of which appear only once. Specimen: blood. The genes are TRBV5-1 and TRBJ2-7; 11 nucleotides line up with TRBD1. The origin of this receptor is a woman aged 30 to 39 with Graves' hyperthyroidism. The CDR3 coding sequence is TGCGCCAGCAGCCCCGGACAGGGGGCTGGAGGAGAGCAGTACTTC. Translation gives CASSPGQGAGGEQYF.